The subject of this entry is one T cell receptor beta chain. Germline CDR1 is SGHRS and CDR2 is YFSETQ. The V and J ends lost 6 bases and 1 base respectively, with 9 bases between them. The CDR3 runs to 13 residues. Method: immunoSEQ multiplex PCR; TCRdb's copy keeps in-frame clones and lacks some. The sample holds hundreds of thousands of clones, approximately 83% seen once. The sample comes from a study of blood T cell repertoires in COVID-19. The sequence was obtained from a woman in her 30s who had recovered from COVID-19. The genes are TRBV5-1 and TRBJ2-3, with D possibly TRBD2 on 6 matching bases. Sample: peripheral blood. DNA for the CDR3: TGCGCCAGCAAGTTAGCGGGCACAGATACGCAGTATTTT. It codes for CASKLAGTDTQYF.